These 14 T cell receptor beta chains were sequenced from one sample in a study of blood T cell repertoires in COVID-19. Only in-frame clones appear in the TCRdb table, and some are missing; sequencing was by immunoSEQ multiplex PCR. The data show approximately 190,000 clones, 87% seen once. Material for sequencing was peripheral blood. These receptor sequences come from a man aged 55 to 70 with active or convalescent COVID-19.

The chain recombines TRBV24-1 with TRBJ1-2, with a possible D match to TRBD1 (6 bases). The CDR3 sequence is 13 residues long. The germline CDR1 and CDR2 sequences are KGHDR and SFDVKD. V was pared by 1 base and J by 5 bases, with 7 bases between. CDR3 amino acids: CATSDFQGYGYTF. For the CDR3, the DNA is TGTGCCACCAGTGATTTCCAGGGGTATGGCTACACCTTC.

In the case of this clone: This same CDR3 is encoded by further DNA sequences in the sample. The genes are TRBV7-2 and TRBJ2-5; maybe TRBD2 (6 bases). The CDR3 is made up of 15 amino acids. Germline CDR1 SGHTA, CDR2 FQGNSA. Between the trimmed V and J ends, which lost 1 base and 5 bases, there was a span of 14 bases. The CDR3 sequence: CASSLGAGLGETQYF. In DNA, the CDR3 is TGTGCCAGCAGCTTAGGGGCGGGATTAGGGGAGACCCAGTACTTC. The variable domain in full, with the rest retrieved from reference TRBV7-2 and TRBJ2-5, is GAGVSQSPSNKVTEKGKDVELRCDPISGHTALYWYRQSLGQGLEFLIYFQGNSAPDKSGLPSDRFSAERTGGSVSTLTIQRTQQEDSAVYLCASSLGAGLGETQYFGPGTRLLVL.

The chain links TRBV6-5 to TRBJ2-2; maybe TRBD1 (6 bases). Trimming took 6 bases from V and 6 from J, leaving 11 bases between them. CDR3 length: 13 residues. CDR1 and CDR2 (germline): MNHEY, SVGAGI. In nucleotides, the CDR3 is TGTGCCAGCAGCCTTACAGGGTCCGGGGAGCTGTTTTTT. Translating it yields CASSLTGSGELFF.

V gene TRBV7-3 combines with J gene TRBJ2-3; 8 bases line up with TRBD1. The CDR3 length is 14 residues. Unmatched junction bases numbered 1, after V lost 3 bases and J lost 2 bases. Germline V gene sequence: CDR1 SGHTA, CDR2 FQGTGA. The CDR3 loop reads CASSLDRDTDTQYF. DNA of the CDR3: TGTGCCAGCAGCTTGGACAGGGACACAGATACGCAGTATTTT.

The V gene is TRBV7-9, the J gene TRBJ1-2; no reliable D call. CDR1 is SEHNR and CDR2 is FQNEAQ in the germline V gene (reference sequence). Trimming removed 4 bases from V and 0 bases from J, with 9 bases in between. The CDR3 is 14 amino acids. CDR3 bases: TGTGCCAGCAGCTCCTTTGCGACTAACTATGGCTACACCTTC. Translation: CASSSFATNYGYTF.

This chain joins TRBV4-1 and TRBJ1-2, with D uncertain. Germline assignment: CDR1 MGHRA and CDR2 YSYEKL. V was pared by 0 bases and J by 4 bases, with 12 bases between. The CDR3 covers 15 residues. DNA of the CDR3: TGCGCCAGCAGCCAAGACACCCGTGGGCGCTATGGCTACACCTTC. Encoded protein: CASSQDTRGRYGYTF.

The rearrangement joins TRBV2 to TRBJ1-6, with 8 bases lining up with TRBD1. V lost 5 bases and J lost 7; bases outside the gene matches: 1. CDR3 length: 13 amino acids. Germline loops: CDR1 SNHLY, CDR2 FYNNEI. The CDR3 DNA reads as TGTGCCAGCAGTAGACAGGGGAATTCACCCCTCCACTTT. This translates into CASSRQGNSPLHF.

The rearrangement joins TRBV5-4 to TRBJ1-1; 8 bases map to TRBD1. The V segment lost 5 bases and the J segment 4 bases; nucleotides outside the gene matches: 7. Per germline, CDR1 SGHNT and CDR2 YYREEE (reference sequence). This CDR3 is built from 14 residues. In DNA, the CDR3 is TGTGCCAGCAGTTATCAAACAGGGGGCACTGAAGCTTTCTTT. Its translation: CASSYQTGGTEAFF.

This clone appeared a single time. This chain links TRBV9 with TRBJ2-1; 7 bases are a match to TRBD2. CDR1 is SGDLS and CDR2 is YYNGEE in the germline V gene. The V and J ends lost 4 bases and 5 bases, in that order; junction bases with no gene match: 12. The CDR3 has 16 amino acids. The CDR3 region is CASSPRDYRENNEQFF. The CDR3 coding sequence is TGTGCCAGCAGCCCCCGGGACTACCGAGAAAACAATGAGCAGTTCTTC.

The rearrangement joins TRBV3-1 (or the pseudogene TRBV3-2) to TRBJ2-1; 9 bases fit TRBD2. Per germline, CDR1 LGHDT and CDR2 YNNKEL (reference sequence). CDR3 length equals 16 residues. V was pared by 1 base and J by 9 bases, with 10 bases of the junction left unmatched. Written as DNA, the CDR3 is TGTGCCAGCAGCCAAGCGGCGGGCGGGGGGGCGGCTGAGCAGTTCTTC. Translation: CASSQAAGGGAAEQFF.

The chain employs TRBV4-1 and TRBJ2-1; D is uncertain. Trimming removed 0 bases from V and 0 bases from J, with 9 bases in between. The germline gives CDR1 MGHRA, CDR2 YSYEKL. The CDR3 totals 16 residues. CDR3: CASSQESAGSYNEQFF. The CDR3 coding sequence is TGCGCCAGCAGCCAAGAATCCGCCGGCTCCTACAATGAGCAGTTCTTC.

The chain carries TRBV12-3 or TRBV12-4 and TRBJ1-3, with D perhaps TRBD1 (5 bases). V lost 1 base to trimming and J lost 8 bases, with 6 bases between them. CDR3 length: 12 amino acids. CDR3 sequence reads: CASSLGTYTIYF. The CDR3 DNA follows: TGTGCCAGCAGTTTAGGGACATACACCATATATTTT.

The chain is built from TRBV24-1 and TRBJ2-3, with 9 bases identical to TRBD1. After removal of 10 bases from V and 2 bases from J, the junction contained 3 bases not matched to a gene. This CDR3 contains 13 residues. The germline V gene has CDR1 KGHDR and CDR2 SFDVKD. This CDR3 is CATRDRDTDTQYF. The CDR3 bases are TGTGCCACTCGGGACAGGGACACAGATACGCAGTATTTT.

This chain uses TRBV5-1 with TRBJ2-3; tentative D call: TRBD1 (5 bases). CDR1 and CDR2 from the germline V gene are SGHRS and YFSETQ. CDR3 length: 13 amino acids. V lost 5 bases to trimming and J lost 5 bases, with 12 bases between them. Here the CDR3 reads CASRSSGKDTQYF. CDR3 bases: TGCGCCAGCAGGTCCTCAGGGAAAGATACGCAGTATTTT.